Below are 29 T cell receptor beta chains sequenced from a single sample in a study of blood T cell repertoires in COVID-19. Method: immunoSEQ multiplex PCR; TCRdb's copy keeps in-frame clones and lacks some. Of over 250,000 clones in the sample, roughly 80% were seen once. The sequenced sample consisted of PBMCs or T cells enriched from blood (not recorded which). All receptors come from a middle-aged man who had been exposed to COVID-19.

The rearrangement links TRBV5-1 to TRBJ2-7, with TRBD1 identical over 11 bases. This CDR3 spans 15 amino acids. J was trimmed by 4 bases and V by 2 bases; bases with no gene match: 5. Germline CDR1 SGHRS, CDR2 YFSETQ. The CDR3 DNA follows: TGCGCCAGCAGCTTTCCGGGACAGGGGGTATACGAGCAGTACTTC. It encodes CASSFPGQGVYEQYF.

This clone was recorded once. CDR3 DNA sequence: TGCGCCAGCAGCTTGGATTCAGACTTTTACGAGCAGTACTTC. It yields the protein CASSLDSDFYEQYF. This chain connects TRBV5-1 to TRBJ2-7; D gene ambiguous. The CDR3 sequence is 14 residues long. Trimming took 0 bases from V and 4 from J, leaving 11 bases between them. CDR1 and CDR2 from the germline V gene are SGHRS and YFSETQ.

Note on this clone: The junction shows a germline mismatch at one end, possibly a read error. The chain links TRBV12-3 or TRBV12-4 to TRBJ2-7; D is uncertain. The CDR3 is 12 amino acids. DNA of the CDR3: TGTGCCAGCAGTTTAATCCAGAGACGACTGAACTTC. This encodes CASSLIQRRLNF.

CDR3 loop: CASRRVRYTGELFF. The CDR3 nucleotides read TGTGCCAGCAGACGAGTACGTTACACCGGGGAGCTGTTTTTT. The V gene is TRBV3-1 (or the pseudogene TRBV3-2), the J gene TRBJ2-2, with no clear D. The V gene lost 6 bases and the J gene lost 3 bases, with 11 bases spanning the gap. The length of the CDR3 is 14 residues. Germline lookup yields CDR1 LGHDT and CDR2 YNNKEL (reference sequence).

The V call is TRBV10-3, the J call TRBJ2-5; D unclear. Germline V gene data show CDR1 as ENHRY and CDR2 as SYGVKD. The length of the CDR3 is 15 residues. V lost 2 bases and J lost 4, with 14 bases in between. This CDR3 reads CAISEDVPESETQYF. The CDR3 DNA reads TGTGCCATCAGTGAGGATGTGCCCGAGTCAGAGACCCAGTACTTC.

This rearrangement joins TRBV10-3 to TRBJ2-7; TRBD2 is a possible D gene (5 bases). Per the germline V gene, CDR1 is ENHRY and CDR2 is SYGVKD. V dropped 2 bases and J dropped 0 bases, with 14 bases sitting between them. The CDR3 totals 16 residues. In nucleotides, the CDR3 is TGTGCCATCAGTGAGCCCGGGGATGCCAGCTCCTACGAGCAGTACTTC. It encodes CAISEPGDASSYEQYF.

The J gene is TRBJ1-6, the V gene TRBV7-2, with D unclear. Trimming stripped 5 bases from V and 13 bases from J, with 27 bases between. The CDR3 consists of 17 residues. Germline CDR1 and CDR2: SGHTA and FQGNSA. The CDR3 region is CASSLSLLTPHSSPLHF. In nucleotides, the CDR3 is TGTGCCAGCAGCCTCTCCTTATTGACACCTCACTCTTCCCCCCTCCACTTT. The variable domain in full, with the rest retrieved from reference TRBV7-2 and TRBJ1-6, is GAGVSQSPSNKVTEKGKDVELRCDPISGHTALYWYRQSLGQGLEFLIYFQGNSAPDKSGLPSDRFSAERTGGSVSTLTIQRTQQEDSAVYLCASSLSLLTPHSSPLHFGNGTRLTVT.

This chain uses TRBV30 with TRBJ2-3; the match to TRBD1 covers 8 bases. The CDR3 extends over 13 amino acids. Germline-derived CDR1 and CDR2 are GTSNPN and SVGIG (reference sequence). V dropped 1 base and J dropped 9; count of bases not matched to a gene: 6. CDR3 DNA sequence: TGTGCCTGGAGTGCCCTGACAGGGGACACGCAGTATTTT. This translates into CAWSALTGDTQYF.

V is TRBV12-3 or TRBV12-4 and J is TRBJ1-2, with D perhaps matching TRBD1 (5 bases). The V end was cut by 2 bases, the J end by 9 bases, with 13 bases between. The CDR3 has 13 residues. The DNA for the CDR3 is TGTGCCAGCAGTTTAAAGGTCGGGGGTCGCTACACCTTC. Translated, it gives CASSLKVGGRYTF.

The V gene is TRBV11-2, the J gene TRBJ2-3; 12 bases are a match to TRBD2. The germline V gene encodes CDR1 SGHAT and CDR2 FQNNGV. This CDR3 is built from 16 residues. The J segment lost 5 bases and the V segment lost 5 bases, leaving 8 bases of the junction unmatched. CDR3 loop: CASSLTLAGGGDTQYF. The CDR3, as DNA: TGTGCCAGCAGCCTTACGCTAGCGGGGGGGGGAGATACGCAGTATTTT.

The rearrangement uses TRBV14 and TRBJ2-1; 7 bases align to TRBD2. Trimming at V came to 4 bases and at J to 5 bases, leaving 17 bases not matched to a gene. Looked up from germline, CDR1 is SGHDN and CDR2 is FVKESK. The CDR3 totals 18 residues. CDR3 sequence: CASSPLRGGGRNHNEQFF. Written as DNA, the CDR3 is TGTGCCAGCAGCCCCCTACGAGGTGGCGGGAGAAATCACAATGAGCAGTTCTTC.

This clone has just one count. The rearrangement uses TRBV7-3 and TRBJ1-5; tentatively, D is TRBD1 (6 bases). The CDR3 extends over 15 amino acids. Germline V gene lookup returns CDR1 SGHTA and CDR2 FQGTGA. With 4 bases removed from V and 5 bases from J, the gap between germline ends came to 15 bases. The CDR3 reads CASSYRAPTDQPQHF. The DNA for the CDR3 is TGTGCCAGCAGCTACAGGGCTCCAACGGATCAGCCCCAGCATTTT.

The gene calls are TRBV27 and TRBJ1-1, with 7 bases lining up with TRBD1. J gave up 8 bases and V 0 bases, and 3 bases lay outside the gene matches. Germline V CDR1 and CDR2: MNHEY, SMNVEV (reference sequence). The CDR3 has 13 residues. CDR3 sequence (DNA): TGTGCCAGCAGTTTATCCCGGGACAGCGAAGCTTTCTTT. Translated: CASSLSRDSEAFF.

The DNA of the CDR3 is TGCACCAGCAGCCTCCAAGATATTACGGGACAGGGCCACCTCTTTGGGGCCAACGTCCTGACTTTC. It codes for CTSSLQDITGQGHLFGANVLTF. The chain recombines TRBV1 with TRBJ2-6; the D call TRBD1 from the table was never checked on the DNA. TRBV1 corresponds to a pseudogene. CDR3 length equals 22 residues.

This clone was observed a handful of times. This sequence joins TRBV11-2 and TRBJ2-5; D perhaps matches TRBD2 (7 bases). CDR3 size: 18 residues. Trimming took off 5 bases at V and 7 bases at J, with 29 bases between the two ends. Germline values: CDR1 SGHAT, CDR2 FQNNGV. The CDR3 DNA reads TGTGCCAGCAGCCGGGGGGCCGGGGGAGCGGGATATGCAGGGACCCAGTACTTC. Translation: CASSRGAGGAGYAGTQYF.

This clone was counted a single time. The chain joins TRBV19 to TRBJ1-2, with 9 bases matching TRBD1. CDR1 LNHDA and CDR2 SQIVND come from the germline V gene (reference sequence). The CDR3 runs to 18 residues. V shed 5 bases, J shed 1 base, and the junction held 14 bases outside the gene matches. The CDR3 sequence is CASSPTGGRRPNNYGYTF. CDR3 coding DNA: TGTGCCAGTAGTCCAACAGGGGGCCGCCGCCCTAATAACTATGGCTACACCTTC.

This clone was observed a few times. CDR3 protein: CASSDLGQGVDGYTF. The CDR3 region has the DNA TGTGCCAGCAGTGATCTGGGACAGGGGGTAGATGGCTACACCTTC. V gene TRBV25-1 combines with J gene TRBJ1-2; the match to TRBD1 covers 11 bases. Germline-derived CDR1 and CDR2 are MGHDK and SYGVNS. The CDR3 consists of 15 residues. J lost 6 bases, V lost 3 bases, and 6 bases had no gene match.

This sequence joins TRBV9 and TRBJ2-1; D is possibly TRBD1 (6 bases). CDR3 size: 14 residues. Germline lookup yields CDR1 SGDLS and CDR2 YYNGEE. V was clipped by 4 bases and J by 6 bases, with 14 bases between them. The CDR3, as DNA: TGTGCCAGCAGCACCAGGGACATCCGCAATGAGCAGTTCTTC. It yields the protein CASSTRDIRNEQFF. Based on the CDR3 plus reference TRBV9 and TRBJ2-1, the full variable domain is DSGVTQTPKHLITATGQRVTLRCSPRSGDLSVYWYQQSLDQGLQFLIQYYNGEERAKGNILERFSAQQFPDLHSELNLSSLELGDSALYFCASSTRDIRNEQFFGPGTRLTVL.

The gene calls are TRBV30 and TRBJ2-1, with 9 bases fitting TRBD2. Germline values: CDR1 GTSNPN, CDR2 SVGIG (reference sequence). V dropped 2 bases and J dropped 6; count of bases not matched to a gene: 8. The length of the CDR3 is 15 residues. The DNA for the CDR3 is TGTGCCTGGAGTCGAGCGGGAGGATCCCCCAATGAGCAGTTCTTC. Its translation: CAWSRAGGSPNEQFF.

This clone was seen a handful of times. The rearrangement joins TRBV5-1 to TRBJ1-1; D uncertain. The CDR3 runs to 15 residues. V lost 0 bases and J 8 bases, leaving 17 bases between the germline ends. Germline V gene data show CDR1 as SGHRS and CDR2 as YFSETQ. The chain's CDR3 is CASSLDGRPENEAFF. The CDR3 region has the DNA TGCGCCAGCAGCTTGGACGGGAGACCCGAAAACGAAGCTTTCTTT.

The J gene is TRBJ2-5, the V gene TRBV7-9, with D maybe TRBD2 (5 bases). Trimming removed 1 base from V and 1 base from J, with 13 bases in between. This CDR3 has 16 residues. Germline CDR1 and CDR2: SEHNR and FQNEAQ (reference sequence). Here the CDR3 reads CASSLGRELGQETQYF. CDR3 nucleotides: TGTGCCAGCAGCTTAGGCCGGGAACTCGGCCAAGAGACCCAGTACTTC.

The chain links TRBV6-5 to TRBJ1-5, with 11 bases lining up with TRBD1. Unmatched junction bases numbered 3, after V lost 5 bases and J lost 3 bases. The CDR3 contains 15 residues. The germline CDR1 and CDR2 sequences are MNHEY and SVGAGI. CDR3 residues: CASSPGQGANQPQHF. The CDR3 nucleotides are TGTGCCAGCAGTCCCGGACAGGGGGCCAATCAGCCCCAGCATTTT.

This chain connects TRBV2 to TRBJ2-5, with 8 bases identical to TRBD1. This CDR3 has 15 residues. In germline, CDR1 is SNHLY, CDR2 FYNNEI. V trimming: 2 bases; J trimming: 5 bases; junction bases outside the gene matches: 7. The DNA of the CDR3 is TGTGCCAGCAGTGAACAGGGGGCAATGACGGAGACCCAGTACTTC. Protein product: CASSEQGAMTETQYF.

The chain couples TRBV6-2 or TRBV6-3 to TRBJ2-7, with 7 bases identical to TRBD2. Germline V gene sequence: CDR1 MNHEY, CDR2 SVGEGT. This CDR3 region has 15 residues. V dropped 5 bases and J dropped 0; count of bases not matched to a gene: 7. The CDR3 bases are TGTGCCAGCAGTACCTCAGCGGGACCCTCCTACGAGCAGTACTTC. Translated: CASSTSAGPSYEQYF.

This clone occurred once. The chain recombines TRBV11-3 with TRBJ2-3; 7 bases fit TRBD1. CDR1 is SGHNT and CDR2 is YENEEA in the germline V gene. CDR3 length: 15 residues. J lost 2 bases, V lost 5 bases, and 7 bases had no gene match. Written as DNA, the CDR3 is TGTGCCAGCAGCCAACAGGGGTCTAACACAGATACGCAGTATTTT. It encodes CASSQQGSNTDTQYF.

The chain has TRBV7-9 and TRBJ2-7; TRBD1 aligns across 10 bases. CDR1 SEHNR and CDR2 FQNEAQ come from the germline V gene (reference sequence). Trimming removed 1 base from V and 7 bases from J; junction bases left unmatched: 4. This CDR3 is 14 amino acids long. CDR3 sequence reads: CASSLGTGGREQYF. Written as DNA, the CDR3 is TGTGCCAGCAGCTTAGGGACAGGGGGTCGGGAGCAGTACTTC.

This rearrangement joins TRBV24-1 to TRBJ2-7, with 9 bases fitting TRBD1. The CDR3 has 14 amino acids. The J segment lost 5 bases and the V segment lost 6 bases, leaving 7 bases of the junction unmatched. Looked up from germline, CDR1 is KGHDR and CDR2 is SFDVKD. The CDR3 reads CATSKGQGRHEQYF. CDR3 coding DNA: TGTGCCACCAGTAAGGGACAGGGCAGGCACGAGCAGTACTTC.

V and J are TRBV3-1 (or the pseudogene TRBV3-2) and TRBJ2-1; no firm D call. From germline, CDR1 is LGHDT and CDR2 YNNKEL (reference sequence). The CDR3 covers 12 residues. The V end lost 3 bases, the J end lost 8 bases, and 8 bases lay between the germline ends. The CDR3 loop reads CASSHLQHEQFF. For the CDR3, the DNA is TGTGCCAGCAGCCACTTACAGCATGAGCAGTTCTTC.

The chain has TRBV5-1 and TRBJ1-4; 7 positions agree with TRBD1. Germline values: CDR1 SGHRS, CDR2 YFSETQ. V dropped 4 bases and J dropped 0; count of bases not matched to a gene: 6. The CDR3 spans 16 residues. The CDR3 coding sequence is TGCGCCAGCAGCCCGGACAGGCCAGCAACTAATGAAAAACTGTTTTTT. This gives the protein CASSPDRPATNEKLFF.